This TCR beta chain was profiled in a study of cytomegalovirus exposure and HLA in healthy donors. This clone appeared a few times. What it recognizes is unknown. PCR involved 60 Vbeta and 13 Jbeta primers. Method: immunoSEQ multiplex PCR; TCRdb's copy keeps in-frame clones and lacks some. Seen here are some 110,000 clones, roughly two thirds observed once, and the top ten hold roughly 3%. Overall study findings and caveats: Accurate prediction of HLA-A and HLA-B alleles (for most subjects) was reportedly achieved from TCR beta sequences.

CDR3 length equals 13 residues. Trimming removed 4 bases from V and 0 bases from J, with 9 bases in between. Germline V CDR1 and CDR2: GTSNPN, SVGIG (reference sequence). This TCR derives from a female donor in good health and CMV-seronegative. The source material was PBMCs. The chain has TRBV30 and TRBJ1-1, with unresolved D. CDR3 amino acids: CAWTRLMNTEAFF. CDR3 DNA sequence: TGTGCCTGGACGAGGCTCATGAACACTGAAGCTTTCTTT.